This paragraph covers one TCR beta chain sequence. Its antigen is not known. This CDR3 comprises 14 residues. Germline CDR1 and CDR2: ENHRY and SYGVKD. V trimming: 3 bases; J trimming: 8 bases; junction bases outside the gene matches: 9. Method: immunoSEQ multiplex PCR; TCRdb's copy keeps in-frame clones and lacks some. The sample contains roughly 80,000 clones, 90% of which appear only once. The data are from a study of T cell responses to AZD1222 COVID-19 vaccine. General study points: A mostly white British donor set with more females was recruited, and clonal diversity was possibly underestimated. The study found Spike-specific TCR breadth and depth rose after two AZD1222 doses.

Pooling of second doses given at about 4 or about 12 weeks was done. The chain carries TRBV10-3 and TRBJ1-2; TRBD1 matches at 7 bases. This sample comprised peripheral blood, obtained 28 days after the second AZD1222 dose. The receptor was isolated from an adult who received the AZD1222 COVID-19 vaccine. This CDR3 is CAISEDRTGEGYTF. As DNA, the CDR3 is TGTGCCATCAGTGAAGATAGAACAGGGGAAGGCTACACCTTC.